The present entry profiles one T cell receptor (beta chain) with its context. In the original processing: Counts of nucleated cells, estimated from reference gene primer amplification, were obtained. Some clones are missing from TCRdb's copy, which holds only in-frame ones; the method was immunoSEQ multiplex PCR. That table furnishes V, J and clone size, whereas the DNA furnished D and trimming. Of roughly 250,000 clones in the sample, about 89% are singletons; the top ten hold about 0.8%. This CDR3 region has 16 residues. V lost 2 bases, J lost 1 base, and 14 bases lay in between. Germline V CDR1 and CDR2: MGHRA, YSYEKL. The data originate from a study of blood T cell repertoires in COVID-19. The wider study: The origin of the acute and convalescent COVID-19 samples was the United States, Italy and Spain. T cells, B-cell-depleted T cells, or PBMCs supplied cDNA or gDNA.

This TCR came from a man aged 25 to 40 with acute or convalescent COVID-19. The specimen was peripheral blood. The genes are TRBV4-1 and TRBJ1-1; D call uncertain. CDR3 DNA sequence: TGCGCCAGCAGCCAACTGGAGGGTCTTCCGAACACTGAAGCTTTCTTT. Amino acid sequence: CASSQLEGLPNTEAFF.